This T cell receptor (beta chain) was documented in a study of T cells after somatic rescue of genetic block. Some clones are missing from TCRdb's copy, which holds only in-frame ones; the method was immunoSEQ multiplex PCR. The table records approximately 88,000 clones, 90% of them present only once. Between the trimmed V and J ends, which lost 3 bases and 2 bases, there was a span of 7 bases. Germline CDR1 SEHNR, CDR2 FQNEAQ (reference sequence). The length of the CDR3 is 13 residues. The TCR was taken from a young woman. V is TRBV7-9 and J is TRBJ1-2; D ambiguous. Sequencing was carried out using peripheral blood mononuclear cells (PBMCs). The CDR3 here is CASSFERNYGYTF. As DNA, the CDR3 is TGTGCCAGCAGCTTCGAAAGAAACTATGGCTACACCTTC.